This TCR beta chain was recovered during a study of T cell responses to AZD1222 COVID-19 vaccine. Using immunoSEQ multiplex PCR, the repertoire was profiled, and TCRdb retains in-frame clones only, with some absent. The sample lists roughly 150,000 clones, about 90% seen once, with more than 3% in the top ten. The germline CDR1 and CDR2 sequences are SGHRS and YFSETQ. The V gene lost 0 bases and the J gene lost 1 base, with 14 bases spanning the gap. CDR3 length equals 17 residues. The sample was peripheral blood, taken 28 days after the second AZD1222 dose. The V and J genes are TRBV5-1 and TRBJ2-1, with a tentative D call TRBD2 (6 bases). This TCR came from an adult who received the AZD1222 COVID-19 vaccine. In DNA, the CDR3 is TGCGCCAGCAGCTTGGCGGGCGGGGCGAAATCCTACAATGAGCAGTTCTTC. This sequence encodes CASSLAGGAKSYNEQFF.